A selection of T cell receptor beta chains follows, all from one sample in a study of T cells in tumors after PD-1 blockade. Assay used: immunoSEQ multiplex PCR; TCRdb lists only in-frame clones, some missing. Of 35,000 or so clones in the sample, roughly 73% are singletons; the top ten hold more than 30%. Material: PBMCs, obtained before anti-PD-1 treatment. These receptors originate from a human donor with basal cell carcinoma. Each CDR3 is given with its conserved first and last residue. D genes are given only for firm matches. A row's size may be missing; if present it is once, few, many or a size class.

J	length	D	V	size	DNA	CDR3
TRBJ2-7	15	TRBD1	TRBV3-1/TRBV3-2	NA	TGTGCCAGCAGCCGCGGACAGGGGACTCTTGGGGAGCAGTACTTC	CASSRGQGTLGEQYF
TRBJ1-5	15	NA	TRBV6-5	NA	TGTGCCAGCAGATTATCAGGGGATCGGAATCAGCCCCAGCATTTT	CASRLSGDRNQPQHF
TRBJ1-2	14	NA	TRBV28	NA	TGTGCCAGCAGTCCCCCCCAACAGGGAAACGGCTACACCTTC	CASSPPQQGNGYTF
TRBJ2-3	12	NA	TRBV18	NA	TGTGCCAGCTCCCTTAGCACAGATACGCAGTATTTT	CASSLSTDTQYF
TRBJ2-7	11	NA	TRBV11-3	NA	TGTGCCAGCAAGGGCCTCTACGAGCAGTACTTC	CASKGLYEQYF
TRBJ2-7	17	TRBD1	TRBV5-8	NA	TGTGCCAGCAGCTTGCGCCCTACGAGGGGGCGCGTAAACGAGCAGTACTTC	CASSLRPTRGRVNEQYF
TRBJ2-6	15	NA	TRBV2	NA	TGTGCCAGTAGGCAGGGGATGGCTGGGGCCAACGTCCTGACTTTC	CASRQGMAGANVLTF
TRBJ2-1	16	TRBD2	TRBV5-1	NA	TGCGCCAGCAGCTTGGAGGTTGCGACTAGCGGGAGTGAGCAGTTCTTC	CASSLEVATSGSEQFF
TRBJ1-4	15	NA	TRBV4-2	NA	TGTGCCAGCAGCCACGCCCGGGGCAGTAATGAAAAACTGTTTTTT	CASSHARGSNEKLFF
TRBJ1-2	14	NA	TRBV6-5	NA	TGTGCCAGCAGTACCGCTCAAAGGGGCTATGGCTACACCTTC	CASSTAQRGYGYTF
TRBJ2-3	15	TRBD2	TRBV4-2	once	TGTGCCAGCAGCTCCAGACTAGCGGGGCAAGATACGCAGTATTTT	CASSSRLAGQDTQYF
TRBJ2-5	14	TRBD1	TRBV19	NA	TGTGCCAGTAGTAAGACAGGGGGCTTGGAGACCCAGTACTTC	CASSKTGGLETQYF
TRBJ2-7	16	TRBD2	TRBV6-6	few	TGTGCCAGCAGTCCCGTACTATTAGCGGGGACCTACGAGCAGTACTTC	CASSPVLLAGTYEQYF
TRBJ2-7	15	TRBD1	TRBV19	NA	TGTGCCAGTAGTACTAGGACAGGGATGCCGTACGAGCAGTACTTC	CASSTRTGMPYEQYF
TRBJ2-7	16	TRBD1	TRBV19	NA	TGTGCCAGTAGTCCGTACCGTGGACAGGGAACCTACGAGCAGTACTTC	CASSPYRGQGTYEQYF
TRBJ2-3	14	NA	TRBV7-6	NA	TGTGCCAGCAGCTCCGGGCTTCACACAGATACGCAGTATTTT	CASSSGLHTDTQYF
TRBJ2-3	16	NA	TRBV6-5	NA	TGTGCCAGCAGTTACTCGGGGGGAGGATGGGTAGATACGCAGTATTTT	CASSYSGGGWVDTQYF
TRBJ1-3	16	NA	TRBV11-3	few	TGTGCCAGCAGCGAGAGAAGTACCAGGACTGGAAACACCATATATTTT	CASSERSTRTGNTIYF
TRBJ2-2	16	TRBD1	TRBV7-3	NA	TGTGCCAGCAGCCAACAGGGGGAAAAACCCACCGGGGAGCTGTTTTTT	CASSQQGEKPTGELFF
TRBJ1-2	14	NA	TRBV29-1	NA	TGCAGCGTGGGGGGGCCTCAGGTTAACTATGGCTACACCTTC	CSVGGPQVNYGYTF
TRBJ1-5	14	NA	TRBV6-2/TRBV6-3	NA	TGTGCCAGCAGTTACCCGCCAGGCAGCCAGCCCCAGCATTTT	CASSYPPGSQPQHF
TRBJ1-1	14	NA	TRBV6-2/TRBV6-3	few	TGTGCCAGCAGCCCTCGACAGGTTAACACTGAAGCTTTCTTT	CASSPRQVNTEAFF
TRBJ1-2	16	NA	TRBV3-1/TRBV3-2	NA	TGTGCCAGCAGCCAAGACCCGGGCCGCACTAACTATGGCTACACCTTC	CASSQDPGRTNYGYTF
TRBJ1-4	14	NA	TRBV9	NA	TGTGCCAGCAGCGACGGGACGGGGAATGAAAAACTGTTTTTT	CASSDGTGNEKLFF
TRBJ2-7	17	TRBD2	TRBV4-3	NA	TGCGCCAGCAGCCAAGATCTTCTAGCGGGGGGTGTCTCCGAGCAGTACTTC	CASSQDLLAGGVSEQYF
TRBJ2-2	16	NA	TRBV7-2	NA	TGTGCCAGCAGCTTAGGTCCAGGAGGGAACACCGGGGAGCTGTTTTTT	CASSLGPGGNTGELFF
TRBJ2-7	14	NA	TRBV6-1	NA	TGTGCCAGCAGTGAATATGGAGCTACCTACGAGCAGTACTTC	CASSEYGATYEQYF
TRBJ2-1	16	TRBD2	TRBV7-6	medium-sized	TGTGCCAGCAGCTTAGCCACTAGCGGGAGCGACAATGAGCAGTTCTTC	CASSLATSGSDNEQFF
TRBJ2-2	15	NA	TRBV4-3	NA	TGCGCCAGCAGCCAAAAGCGGCAGAACACCGGGGAGCTGTTTTTT	CASSQKRQNTGELFF
TRBJ2-5	13	NA	TRBV29-1	NA	TGCAGCGTTGGAGGGGACCTTGGAGAGACCCAGTACTTC	CSVGGDLGETQYF
TRBJ1-1	14	NA	TRBV7-9	NA	TGTGCCAGCAGCTTAGTCAGGGGCGGGTCTGAAGCTTTCTTT	CASSLVRGGSEAFF
TRBJ1-5	13	NA	TRBV19	NA	TGTGCCAGTGACGACGCGTTACACCAGCCCCAGCATTTT	CASDDALHQPQHF
TRBJ1-5	16	NA	TRBV3-1/TRBV3-2	NA	TGTGCCAGCAGCCATGTGAAGTGGGGGACGAATCAGCCCCAGCATTTT	CASSHVKWGTNQPQHF
TRBJ1-2	13	NA	TRBV3-1/TRBV3-2	once	TGTGCCAGCAGCCAAGGAAATTACTATGGCTACACCTTC	CASSQGNYYGYTF
TRBJ1-5	17	NA	TRBV19	NA	TGTGCCAGTAGTATTAGGCAGGGCTCTGTTGGCAATCAGCCCCAGCATTTT	CASSIRQGSVGNQPQHF
TRBJ2-2	12	NA	TRBV3-1/TRBV3-2	NA	TGTGCCAGCAGCCCTGGGACCGGGGAGCTGTTTTTT	CASSPGTGELFF
TRBJ2-7	13	TRBD1	TRBV7-9	NA	TGTGCCAGCAGCGGTCCAGGGGGCCCCGAGCAGTACTTC	CASSGPGGPEQYF
TRBJ2-1	16	TRBD2	TRBV10-3	few	TGTGCCATCAGTGACCCGGGACTAGCGGTTTACAATGAGCAGTTCTTC	CAISDPGLAVYNEQFF
TRBJ1-5	16	TRBD1	TRBV5-5	NA	TGTGCCAGCAGCGAACTCCCGGGACAGGCCAATCAGCCCCAGCATTTT	CASSELPGQANQPQHF
TRBJ2-3	15	TRBD2	TRBV5-1	NA	TGCGCCACCTCGCAAATTGGGGGAGGGGCAGATACGCAGTATTTT	CATSQIGGGADTQYF
TRBJ1-2	14	NA	TRBV13	NA	TGTGCCAGCACCCTGTATGGGGTAGACTATGGCTACACCTTC	CASTLYGVDYGYTF
TRBJ2-5	13	NA	TRBV19	NA	TGTGCCAGTAGTACCCAAGGCCAAGAGACCCAGTACTTC	CASSTQGQETQYF
TRBJ1-1	13	NA	TRBV7-2	NA	TGTGCCAGCAGCTTAGGAACAACGGACTGGGGTTTCTTT	CASSLGTTDWGFF
TRBJ1-5	13	NA	TRBV7-9	NA	TGTGCCAGCAGCTTAACTGGGGATCAGCCCCAGCATTTT	CASSLTGDQPQHF
TRBJ1-6	16	TRBD1	TRBV19	NA	TGTGCCAGTAGGTTTCCGGGTCAGGGGGATAATTCACCCCTCCACTTT	CASRFPGQGDNSPLHF
TRBJ2-7	15	NA	TRBV9	few	TGTGCCAGCAGCGTAGATGGACACCCTACCTACGAGCAGTACTTC	CASSVDGHPTYEQYF
TRBJ2-5	18	TRBD1	TRBV3-1/TRBV3-2	NA	TGTGCCAGCAGCCAACACGGACAGGGGGCTAGGTACCAAGAGACCCAGTACTTC	CASSQHGQGARYQETQYF
TRBJ2-5	13	NA	TRBV13	NA	TGTGCCAGCAGCTTAGGTGGGCTGGAGACCCAGTACTTC	CASSLGGLETQYF
TRBJ1-4	11	NA	TRBV2	many	TGTGCCAGCAGTGAGAATGAAAAACTGTTTTTT	CASSENEKLFF